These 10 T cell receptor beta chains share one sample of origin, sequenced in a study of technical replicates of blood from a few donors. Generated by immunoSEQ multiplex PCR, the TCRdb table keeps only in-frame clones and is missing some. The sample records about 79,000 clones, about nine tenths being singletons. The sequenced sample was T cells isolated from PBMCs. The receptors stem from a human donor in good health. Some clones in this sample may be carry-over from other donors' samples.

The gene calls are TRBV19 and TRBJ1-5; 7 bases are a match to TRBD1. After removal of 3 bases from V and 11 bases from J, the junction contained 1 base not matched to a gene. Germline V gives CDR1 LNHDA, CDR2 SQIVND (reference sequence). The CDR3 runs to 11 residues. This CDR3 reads CASSIDRAQHF. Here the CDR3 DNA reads TGTGCCAGTAGTATCGACAGGGCCCAGCATTTT.

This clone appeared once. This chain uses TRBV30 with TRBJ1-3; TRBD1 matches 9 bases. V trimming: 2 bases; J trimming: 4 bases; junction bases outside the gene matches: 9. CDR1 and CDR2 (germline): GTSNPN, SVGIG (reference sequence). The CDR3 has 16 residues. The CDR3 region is CAWSSVQGALGNTIYF. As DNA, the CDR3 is TGTGCCTGGAGTAGTGTACAGGGGGCCTTGGGAAACACCATATATTTT.

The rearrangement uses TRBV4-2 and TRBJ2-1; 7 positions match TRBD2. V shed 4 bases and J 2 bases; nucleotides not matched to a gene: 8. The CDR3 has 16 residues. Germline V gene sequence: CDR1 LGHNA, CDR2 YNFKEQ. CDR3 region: CASSPTSGTTYNEQFF. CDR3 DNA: TGTGCCAGCAGCCCAACAAGCGGGACGACCTACAATGAGCAGTTCTTC.

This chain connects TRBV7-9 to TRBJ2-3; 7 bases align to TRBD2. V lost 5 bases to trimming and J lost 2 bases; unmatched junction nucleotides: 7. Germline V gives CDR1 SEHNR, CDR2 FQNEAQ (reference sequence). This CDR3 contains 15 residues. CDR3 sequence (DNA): TGTGCCAGCAGCCGACTAGCCCCTTCCACAGATACGCAGTATTTT. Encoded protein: CASSRLAPSTDTQYF. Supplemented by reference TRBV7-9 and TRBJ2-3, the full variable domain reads DTGVSQNPRHKITKRGQNVTFRCDPISEHNRLYWYRQTLGQGPEFLTYFQNEAQLEKSRLLSDRFSAERPKGSFSTLEIQRTEQGDSAMYLCASSRLAPSTDTQYFGPGTRLTVL.

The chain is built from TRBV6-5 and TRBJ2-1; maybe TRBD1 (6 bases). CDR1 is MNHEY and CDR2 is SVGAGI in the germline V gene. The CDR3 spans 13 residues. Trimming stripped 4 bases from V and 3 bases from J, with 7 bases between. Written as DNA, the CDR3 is TGTGCCAGCAGTTTCAGGGGCTACAATGAGCAGTTCTTC. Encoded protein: CASSFRGYNEQFF.

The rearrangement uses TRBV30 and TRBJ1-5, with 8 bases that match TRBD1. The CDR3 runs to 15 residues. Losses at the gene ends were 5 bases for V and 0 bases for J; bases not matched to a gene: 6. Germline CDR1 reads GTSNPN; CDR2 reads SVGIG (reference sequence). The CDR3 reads CAWDRGLYSNQPQHF. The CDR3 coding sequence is TGTGCCTGGGACAGGGGCCTGTATAGCAATCAGCCCCAGCATTTT.

The CDR3 nucleotides read TGCGCCAGCAGCTTGGCCTCAGGGATCCAGGAGACCCAGTACTTC. This codes for CASSLASGIQETQYF. This chain joins TRBV5-1 and TRBJ2-5, with a possible D match to TRBD1 (5 bases). Between the trimmed V and J ends, which lost 0 bases and 5 bases, there was a span of 14 bases. Germline V gene data show CDR1 as SGHRS and CDR2 as YFSETQ. The CDR3 is 15 amino acids. Complete variable domain (other parts from reference TRBV5-1 and TRBJ2-5): KAGVTQTPRYLIKTRGQQVTLSCSPISGHRSVSWYQQTPGQGLQFLFEYFSETQRNKGNFPGRFSGRQFSNSRSEMNVSTLELGDSALYLCASSLASGIQETQYFGPGTRLLVL.

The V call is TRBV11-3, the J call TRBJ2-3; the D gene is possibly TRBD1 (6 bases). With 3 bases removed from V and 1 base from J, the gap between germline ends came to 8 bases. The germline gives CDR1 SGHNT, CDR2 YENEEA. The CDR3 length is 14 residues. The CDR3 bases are TGTGCCAGCAGCTTGGGGGCCCGCACAGATACGCAGTATTTT. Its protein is CASSLGARTDTQYF.

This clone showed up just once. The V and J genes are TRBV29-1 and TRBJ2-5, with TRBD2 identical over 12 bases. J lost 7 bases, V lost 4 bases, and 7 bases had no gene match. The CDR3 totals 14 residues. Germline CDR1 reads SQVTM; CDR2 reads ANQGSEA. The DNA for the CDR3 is TGCAGCGTTGCGGGGCTAGCGGGAGGGGGGACCCAGTACTTC. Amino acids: CSVAGLAGGGTQYF. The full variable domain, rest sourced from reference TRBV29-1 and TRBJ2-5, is SAVISQKPSRDICQRGTSLTIQCQVDSQVTMMFWYRQQPGQSLTLIATANQGSEATYESGFVIDKFPISRPNLTFSTLTVSNMSPEDSSIYLCSVAGLAGGGTQYFGPGTRLLVL.

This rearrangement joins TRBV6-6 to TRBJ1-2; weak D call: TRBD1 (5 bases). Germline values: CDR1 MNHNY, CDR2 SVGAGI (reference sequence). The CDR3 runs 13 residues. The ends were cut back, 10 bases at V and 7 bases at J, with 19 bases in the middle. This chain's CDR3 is CATSGLITTGYTF. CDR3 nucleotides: TGTGCCACCTCGGGACTCATAACGACTGGCTACACCTTC.